Below, 26 T cell receptor beta chains from the same sample are listed, as sequenced in a study of tissue T cells after allogeneic stem cell transplantation (dated by TCRdb to 2022 to 2024). The intended sense of this specimen's time point label: human tissue collected at research (rapid) autopsy. The library was made by the immunoSEQ multiplex PCR assay. The immuneACCESS repertoire file appears here via TCRdb, limited to in-frame rearrangements. These files lack a portion of the clones; in checked studies, under half of the deficit traces to unresolved V genes, and the cause of the others is not known. Counted in this sample were tens of thousands of clones; more than 60% of them appeared once. The ten largest account for over 6% of the sample. Source: tissue from the ileum, taken at autopsy. These receptors were obtained from a female donor older than 55 with lung cancer.

V gene TRBV10-3 combines with J gene TRBJ2-2, with D perhaps given as TRBD1 or TRBD2 (5 bases each). Trimming shortened V by 3 bases and J by 4 bases, and 12 bases separated the two germline ends. The CDR3 runs to 15 residues. Germline CDR1 is ENHRY and CDR2 is SYGVKD. The DNA for the CDR3 is TGTGCCATCAGTGAATCGGGGACGGGCACCGGGGAGCTGTTTTTT. It encodes CAISESGTGTGELFF.

The chain uses TRBV6-5 and TRBJ1-4; D is unresolved. Trimming pared 7 bases from V and 2 bases from J, leaving 11 bases between. The CDR3 contains 14 residues. CDR1 and CDR2 (germline): MNHEY, SVGAGI. The CDR3 sequence is CASKPTSTNEKLFF. CDR3 nucleotide sequence: TGTGCCAGCAAACCGACAAGTACTAATGAAAAACTGTTTTTT.

The chain has TRBV19 and TRBJ1-3, with 8 bases aligning to TRBD1. Germline assignment: CDR1 LNHDA and CDR2 SQIVND (reference sequence). The J segment lost 2 bases and the V segment lost 5 bases, leaving 8 bases of the junction unmatched. The CDR3 totals 16 residues. CDR3 in DNA: TGTGCCAGTAGTCGCAAGCTGGACAGGGCTGGAAACACCATATATTTT. Its protein product is CASSRKLDRAGNTIYF.

The CDR3 nucleotides are TGTGCCAGCAGCTTAAGTCTATTACAGGTAGCTAACTATGGCTACACCTTC. This codes for CASSLSLLQVANYGYTF. This chain connects TRBV5-6 to TRBJ1-2, with TRBD1 as a possible D gene (5 bases). This CDR3 contains 17 residues. CDR1 SGHDT and CDR2 YYEEEE come from the germline V gene. Trimming took off 2 bases at V and 0 bases at J, with 17 bases between the two ends.

The V gene is TRBV6-5, the J gene TRBJ2-5; D is unresolved. The CDR3 length is 14 residues. CDR1 MNHEY and CDR2 SVGAGI come from the germline V gene. Trimming took 8 bases from V and 1 from J, leaving 14 bases between them. CDR3: CASHSLSLQETQYF. In nucleotides, the CDR3 is TGTGCCAGCCACAGTCTAAGTCTCCAAGAGACCCAGTACTTC.

The genes are TRBV7-3 and TRBJ2-3, with D unresolved. The V gene's germline CDR1 is SGHTA and CDR2 FQGTGA. This CDR3 spans 13 amino acids. V lost 1 base to trimming and J lost 6 bases, with 8 bases between them. The CDR3 sequence is CASSLIPTDTQYF. DNA of the CDR3: TGTGCCAGCAGCTTAATCCCCACGGATACGCAGTATTTT.

The chain couples TRBV12-3 or TRBV12-4 to TRBJ2-3; a possible D gene is TRBD2 (6 bases). V lost 7 bases and J 4 bases, leaving 12 bases between the germline ends. The CDR3 sequence is 13 residues long. The CDR3 protein is CASTPTRADTQYF. The CDR3 DNA reads as TGTGCCAGCACCCCGACTAGGGCAGATACGCAGTATTTT.

The chain is built from TRBV5-1 and TRBJ2-5; D not certain. CDR3 length: 11 residues. The ends were cut back, 0 bases at V and 5 bases at J, with 2 bases in the middle. CDR1 is SGHRS and CDR2 is YFSETQ in the germline V gene. For the CDR3, the DNA is TGCGCCAGCAGCTTGGCCGAGACCCAGTACTTC. Amino acids: CASSLAETQYF.

The rearrangement uses TRBV5-1 and TRBJ2-5; D could derive from TRBD1 or TRBD2 (5 bases each). The germline CDR1 and CDR2 sequences are SGHRS and YFSETQ. The CDR3 consists of 14 residues. The V end lost 4 bases, the J end lost 3 bases, and 13 bases lay between the germline ends. CDR3 nucleotide sequence: TGCGCCAGCAGCCATACCGGGACGGAAGAGACCCAGTACTTC. It codes for CASSHTGTEETQYF.

The chain has TRBV3-1 (or the pseudogene TRBV3-2) and TRBJ2-5; D perhaps matches TRBD1 (6 bases). The CDR3 has 15 amino acids. V lost 4 bases and J lost 3, with 15 bases in between. The germline CDR1 and CDR2 sequences are LGHDT and YNNKEL (reference sequence). The CDR3 is CASSPEDRPKETQYF. The CDR3 DNA reads as TGTGCCAGCAGCCCTGAGGACAGACCAAAAGAGACCCAGTACTTC.

This clone was seen a few times. The rearrangement joins TRBV7-9 to TRBJ2-5; no reliable D call. V was pared by 3 bases and J by 1 base, with 12 bases between. Germline V CDR1 and CDR2: SEHNR, FQNEAQ (reference sequence). The CDR3 loop spans 15 amino acids. The CDR3 DNA sequence: TGTGCCAGCAGCTTGGGTTCGGCTTCCCAAGAGACCCAGTACTTC. Protein sequence: CASSLGSASQETQYF.

V is TRBV5-5 and J is TRBJ1-2, with 8 bases matching TRBD1. Germline CDR1 SGHKS, CDR2 YYEKEE (reference sequence). J was trimmed by 4 bases and V by 0 bases; bases with no gene match: 8. The CDR3 has 16 residues. The CDR3 region is CASSLAPRGQGYGYTF. The CDR3 region has the DNA TGTGCCAGCAGCTTGGCCCCCAGGGGGCAGGGCTATGGCTACACCTTC.

In its sample, this clone was seen a few times. The gene calls are TRBV19 and TRBJ2-1, with D maybe TRBD2 (5 bases). The ends were cut back, 7 bases at V and 12 bases at J, with 13 bases in the middle. This CDR3 contains 11 residues. Germline CDR1 is LNHDA and CDR2 is SQIVND (reference sequence). CDR3 DNA: TGTGCCAGTACCGATACACGGGGGCAGTTCTTC. Its translation: CASTDTRGQFF. Supplemented by reference TRBV19 and TRBJ2-1, the full variable domain reads DGGITQSPKYLFRKEGQNVTLSCEQNLNHDAMYWYRQDPGQGLRLIYYSQIVNDFQKGDIAEGYSVSREKKESFPLTVTSAQKNPTAFYLCASTDTRGQFFGPGTRLTVL.

The V and J genes are TRBV5-1 and TRBJ2-5; 9 bases match TRBD1. The V segment lost 4 bases and the J segment 5 bases; nucleotides outside the gene matches: 9. The CDR3 has 15 amino acids. Looked up from germline, CDR1 is SGHRS and CDR2 is YFSETQ. The CDR3: CASSHTGTGSETQYF. CDR3 bases: TGCGCCAGCAGCCACACCGGGACAGGGTCGGAGACCCAGTACTTC.

The rearrangement uses TRBV7-8 and TRBJ2-7; 7 bases fit TRBD1. CDR1 and CDR2 from the germline V gene are SGHVS and FQNEAQ. The CDR3 is 13 amino acids. J was trimmed by 3 bases and V by 5 bases; bases with no gene match: 4. The CDR3 DNA sequence: TGTGCCAGCAGCACCAGACAGGGCTACGAGCAGTACTTC. It is translated as CASSTRQGYEQYF.

The V and J genes are TRBV9 and TRBJ2-3; no clear D gene. Trimming shortened V by 4 bases and J by 3 bases, and 12 bases separated the two germline ends. The CDR3 is 14 amino acids. The germline CDR1 and CDR2 sequences are SGDLS and YYNGEE. The DNA of the CDR3 is TGTGCCAGCAGCTTGAGGACCTTAACAGATACGCAGTATTTT. This encodes CASSLRTLTDTQYF. The full variable domain, its missing parts supplied by reference TRBV9 and TRBJ2-3, is DSGVTQTPKHLITATGQRVTLRCSPRSGDLSVYWYQQSLDQGLQFLIQYYNGEERAKGNILERFSAQQFPDLHSELNLSSLELGDSALYFCASSLRTLTDTQYFGPGTRLTVL.

The chain couples TRBV24-1 to TRBJ2-1; 9 bases map to TRBD2. The CDR3 has 14 residues. After removal of 0 bases from V and 9 bases from J, the junction contained 2 bases not matched to a gene. Looked up from germline, CDR1 is KGHDR and CDR2 is SFDVKD. DNA for the CDR3: TGTGCCACCAGTGATTTGCGGCGGGAGGGTGAGCAGTTCTTC. Protein: CATSDLRREGEQFF.

The chain carries TRBV20-1 and TRBJ1-1; D gene ambiguous. CDR1 DFQATT and CDR2 SNEGSKA come from the germline V gene (reference sequence). The CDR3 has 11 amino acids. Trimming took 5 bases from V and 9 from J, leaving 13 bases between them. CDR3: CSAETGVKAFF. The CDR3 DNA is TGCAGTGCTGAAACCGGGGTGAAAGCTTTCTTT.

This chain links TRBV6-5 with TRBJ2-1; maybe TRBD1 (6 bases). V lost 5 bases and J 2 bases, leaving 13 bases between the germline ends. This CDR3 comprises 15 residues. From germline, CDR1 is MNHEY and CDR2 SVGAGI. The CDR3 spells CASSLTGLPYNEQFF. CDR3 bases: TGTGCCAGCAGTCTCACAGGGCTCCCCTACAATGAGCAGTTCTTC.

The V gene is TRBV14, the J gene TRBJ1-2; D not certain. The CDR3 consists of 13 residues. Trimming took off 3 bases at V and 7 bases at J, with 12 bases between the two ends. CDR1 is SGHDN, CDR2 FVKESK, per germline. This CDR3 reads CASSQQRLAGYTF. CDR3 DNA: TGTGCCAGCAGCCAGCAGCGGTTGGCTGGCTACACCTTC.

The rearrangement links TRBV5-1 to TRBJ2-1; TRBD2 aligns across 9 bases. V gave up 1 base and J gave up 5 bases; unmatched junction bases: 7. The germline V gene has CDR1 SGHRS and CDR2 YFSETQ. The CDR3 is made up of 16 amino acids. CDR3 coding DNA: TGCGCCAGCAGCTTGTTGTCGACTAGCGGTGACAATGAGCAGTTCTTC. It yields the protein CASSLLSTSGDNEQFF.

This clone has more than one count but fewer than ten. This chain joins TRBV7-2 and TRBJ2-2; D uncertain. Germline CDR1 SGHTA, CDR2 FQGNSA. There are 14 residues in the CDR3. V was trimmed by 6 bases and J by 3 bases, leaving 11 bases between them. Here the CDR3 reads CASRTQVDTGELFF. Here the CDR3 DNA reads TGTGCCAGCAGGACCCAGGTGGACACCGGGGAGCTGTTTTTT.

The chain has TRBV7-9 and TRBJ2-3, with D maybe TRBD2 (5 bases). The CDR3 runs to 16 residues. CDR1 SEHNR and CDR2 FQNEAQ come from the germline V gene (reference sequence). V shed 2 bases and J shed 0 bases, with 12 bases lying between them. CDR3 in DNA: TGTGCCAGCAGCTTATTTAGCGTAACTAGCACAGATACGCAGTATTTT. Amino acid sequence: CASSLFSVTSTDTQYF.

CDR3 in amino acids: CASSQDAYSNEKLFF. As DNA, the CDR3 is TGTGCCAGCAGCCAAGATGCTTACTCTAATGAAAAACTGTTTTTT. The V call is TRBV4-2, the J call TRBJ1-4; D call uncertain. The V end lost 0 bases, the J end lost 3 bases, and 8 bases lay between the germline ends. The CDR3 has 15 amino acids. From germline, CDR1 is LGHNA and CDR2 YNFKEQ.

This chain links TRBV28 with TRBJ1-5, with D unclear. The V end lost 7 bases, the J end lost 0 bases, and 10 bases lay between the germline ends. This CDR3 has 14 residues. The germline CDR1 and CDR2 sequences are MDHEN and SYDVKM. CDR3 protein: CASKSSYSNQPQHF. The CDR3 coding sequence is TGTGCCAGCAAAAGTAGTTATAGCAATCAGCCCCAGCATTTT.

This chain joins TRBV5-5 and TRBJ1-4; D call uncertain. CDR3 length: 13 amino acids. Trimming took off 1 base at V and 14 bases at J, with 15 bases between the two ends. The germline CDR1 and CDR2 sequences are SGHKS and YYEKEE (reference sequence). Written as DNA, the CDR3 is TGTGCCAGCAGCTTGAGCTCGGCGAGTGGTCTGTTTTTT. Translated, it gives CASSLSSASGLFF.